The rows below give T cell receptor beta chains drawn from one sample of a study of shared clonotypes between healthy human individuals. The protocol was immunoSEQ multiplex PCR, while the TCRdb copy is restricted to in-frame clones and leaves out a portion. This sample has 1,400,000 or so clones, with around 98.5% found just once. Input material: naive CD4+ T cells sorted from blood. Receptors originate from a man under 40 in good health. The CDR3 runs from the conserved cysteine through the conserved F or W. A D gene is named only where the DNA matches it firmly.

v_call,j_call,d_call,cdr3_aa,cdr3_nt
TRBV18,TRBJ2-2,NA,CASSSRVARDTGELFF,TGTGCCAGCTCGTCCCGAGTCGCCCGAGACACCGGGGAGCTGTTTTTT
TRBV2,TRBJ2-7,TRBD2,CALAGEVNEQYF,TGTGCACTAGCGGGGGAGGTCAACGAGCAGTACTTC
TRBV9,TRBJ1-1,TRBD1,CASSVQGAMNTEAFF,TGTGCCAGCAGCGTACAGGGGGCCATGAACACTGAAGCTTTCTTT
TRBV19,TRBJ1-1,NA,CASRETDNTEAFF,TGTGCCAGTAGAGAGACGGACAACACTGAAGCTTTCTTT
TRBV2,TRBJ1-1,NA,CASSGPDNLNTEAFF,TGTGCCAGCAGTGGACCGGACAACCTGAACACTGAAGCTTTCTTT
TRBV6-6,TRBJ2-7,NA,CASSTLSYEQYF,TGTGCCAGCAGTACCCTGTCCTACGAGCAGTACTTC
TRBV29-1,TRBJ2-5,TRBD1,CSVSRTGGDSETQYF,TGCAGCGTTTCAAGGACAGGGGGCGACTCTGAGACCCAGTACTTC
TRBV5-5,TRBJ2-4,TRBD2,CASSSESGLAGDF,TGTGCCAGCAGCTCTGAAAGTGGACTAGCGGGAGACTTC
TRBV5-8,TRBJ2-1,NA,CASPLTLAAPYNEQFF,TGTGCCAGCCCGCTCACATTAGCGGCTCCCTACAATGAGCAGTTCTTC
TRBV9,TRBJ2-7,NA,CASSVDGRSGEQYF,TGTGCCAGCAGCGTAGACGGGAGATCGGGAGAGCAGTACTTC